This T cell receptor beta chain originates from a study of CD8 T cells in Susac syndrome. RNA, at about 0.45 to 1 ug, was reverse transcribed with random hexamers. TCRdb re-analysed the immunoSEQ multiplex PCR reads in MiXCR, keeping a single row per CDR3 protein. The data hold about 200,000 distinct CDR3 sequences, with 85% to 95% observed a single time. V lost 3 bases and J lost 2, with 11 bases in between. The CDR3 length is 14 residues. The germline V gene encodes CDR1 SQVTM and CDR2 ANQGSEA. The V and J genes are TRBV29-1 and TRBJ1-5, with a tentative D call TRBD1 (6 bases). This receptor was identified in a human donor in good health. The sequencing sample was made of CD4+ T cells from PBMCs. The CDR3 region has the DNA TGCAGCGTTGAGACGACAGGAGGCAATCAGCCCCAGCATTTT. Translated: CSVETTGGNQPQHF.